This T cell receptor beta chain is drawn from a study of OX40 agonist ivuxolimab in advanced cancers. Per germline, CDR1 WNHNN and CDR2 SYGVQD (reference sequence). The CDR3 totals 16 residues. J lost 3 bases, V lost 5 bases, and 8 bases had no gene match. Remarks on this clone: Its matching antigen is unknown.

Study-wide findings and caveats: In the 0.1 to 3.0 mg/kg range, CD4+ and CD8+ blood T cells had expanded clonally by week 6.

Sequencing was performed with immunoSEQ multiplex PCR; in TCRdb, only in-frame clones are kept and a portion is missing. The sample carries about 41,000 clones, approximately 86% recorded once. The chain recombines TRBV10-1 with TRBJ2-5; 11 nucleotides agree with TRBD2. This sequence was found in an adult with an advanced solid tumor such as melanoma, head and neck, liver or kidney cancer. Specimen: CD4+ or CD8+ T cells sorted from blood, collected in a trial of the OX40 agonist ivuxolimab. CDR3 coding DNA: TGCGCCAGCAGTCCGCTACCGGGACTAGCGGAAGAGACCCAGTACTTC. Protein: CASSPLPGLAEETQYF.